This entry concerns a single T cell receptor (beta chain). No antigen is known for it. These data come from a study of STAT5B mutations in CD4+ large granular lymphocyte leukemia. About the study: Among healthy controls, a particular HLA allele went with more CDR3 'QG' motifs.

Whole-study findings and limits: Compared with healthy controls (2/35), patient top clones favored TRBV06 (8/27). No patients shared main leukemic clonotypes, though roughly 25% appeared at low frequency elsewhere.

Trimming took off 1 base at V and 8 bases at J, with 14 bases between the two ends. The germline V gene has CDR1 MNHEY and CDR2 SVGAGI. CDR3 size: 15 residues. Sequencing was at survey level. Clones were sequenced by immunoSEQ multiplex PCR, and TCRdb holds only the in-frame ones, with some missing. The data show more than 20,000 clones, roughly 79% seen once. Sequenced: CD4+ T cells from blood buffy coats. The source of this sequence is a human donor in good health. The chain uses TRBV6-5 and TRBJ1-4; D not certain. The chain's CDR3 is CASSYYPGVGEKLFF. The CDR3, as DNA: TGTGCCAGCAGTTACTATCCCGGTGTTGGGGAAAAACTGTTTTTT.